This passage covers 9 T cell receptor beta chains from one sample sequenced in a study of blood T cell repertoires in COVID-19. Clones were sequenced by immunoSEQ multiplex PCR, and TCRdb holds only the in-frame ones, with some missing. The sample consists of roughly 190,000 clones, over 75% of them appearing once. Sequenced input: peripheral blood. These receptors were collected from a woman between 45 and 60 years old with acute or convalescent COVID-19.

This chain links TRBV19 with TRBJ2-3; the match to TRBD2 covers 8 bases. J gave up 5 bases and V 4 bases, and 11 bases lay outside the gene matches. The CDR3 spans 16 residues. Per germline, CDR1 LNHDA and CDR2 SQIVND (reference sequence). The CDR3 protein is CASSNPWRGAGDTQYF. The CDR3 region has the DNA TGTGCCAGTAGTAACCCCTGGCGGGGGGCGGGAGATACGCAGTATTTT.

This chain links TRBV19 with TRBJ1-6, with 11 positions matching TRBD1. CDR3 length: 15 residues. V lost 4 bases to trimming and J lost 10 bases; unmatched junction nucleotides: 6. The germline CDR1 and CDR2 sequences are LNHDA and SQIVND (reference sequence). For the CDR3, the DNA is TGTGCCAGTAGTAGCTCCGGGACAGGGGGATCACCCCTCCACTTT. Translating gives CASSSSGTGGSPLHF.

The J gene is TRBJ2-2, the V gene TRBV7-9, with 7 positions matching TRBD2. The germline V gene has CDR1 SEHNR and CDR2 FQNEAQ (reference sequence). The V segment lost 2 bases and the J segment 7 bases; nucleotides outside the gene matches: 7. There are 15 residues in the CDR3. The CDR3 reads CASSLLASGGGELFF. CDR3 DNA: TGTGCCAGCAGCTTATTAGCTAGCGGTGGCGGGGAGCTGTTTTTT.

The CDR3 protein is CASSVLAGGGDTQYF. The CDR3 DNA is TGTGCCAGCAGCGTACTGGCGGGAGGGGGAGATACGCAGTATTTT. This rearrangement joins TRBV9 to TRBJ2-3; 9 positions match TRBD2. V trimming: 1 base; J trimming: 5 bases; junction bases outside the gene matches: 5. Germline CDR1 SGDLS, CDR2 YYNGEE. CDR3 length: 15 amino acids.

This chain uses TRBV27 with TRBJ1-2; weak D call: TRBD1 (6 bases). The CDR3 sequence is 14 residues long. Germline V gene sequence: CDR1 MNHEY, CDR2 SMNVEV (reference sequence). Trimming shortened V by 4 bases and J by 8 bases, and 17 bases separated the two germline ends. DNA of the CDR3: TGTGCCAGCAGTTATTTAGGGGGGGGAGGAGGCTACACCTTC. As protein: CASSYLGGGGGYTF.

V and J are TRBV5-5 and TRBJ2-1; possible D gene TRBD1, 5 bases. CDR1 is SGHKS and CDR2 is YYEKEE in the germline V gene (reference sequence). The CDR3 has 15 residues. Trimming pared 1 base from V and 3 bases from J, leaving 11 bases between. The CDR3 here is CASSLSRTSYNEQFF. CDR3 DNA: TGTGCCAGCAGCTTGTCCCGGACAAGCTACAATGAGCAGTTCTTC.

The chain couples TRBV30 to TRBJ1-1; a possible D gene is TRBD1 (5 bases). The germline gives CDR1 GTSNPN, CDR2 SVGIG (reference sequence). The CDR3 sequence is 12 residues long. V lost 5 bases and J lost 6, with 13 bases in between. CDR3 DNA: TGTGCCTGGGGGAAGGGGCCCCCTGAAGCTTTCTTT. This codes for CAWGKGPPEAFF.

This chain joins TRBV5-1 and TRBJ1-1; D ambiguous. Germline CDR1 is SGHRS and CDR2 is YFSETQ. This CDR3 has 13 residues. V lost 0 bases to trimming and J lost 1 base, with 4 bases between them. The CDR3 nucleotides are TGCGCCAGCAGCTTGGAACAGAACACTGAAGCTTTCTTT. Amino acid sequence: CASSLEQNTEAFF.

The chain joins TRBV19 to TRBJ1-4, with D perhaps TRBD1 (6 bases). Looked up from germline, CDR1 is LNHDA and CDR2 is SQIVND (reference sequence). Trimming cost V 4 bases and J 7 bases, with 19 bases left between them. The CDR3 sequence is 16 residues long. The CDR3 sequence: CASSNSLGGPGEKLFF. CDR3 nucleotide sequence: TGTGCCAGTAGTAATTCCCTCGGGGGGCCAGGTGAAAAACTGTTTTTT.